A single sample gave rise to the 26 T cell receptor beta chains below, sequenced in a study of T cells in Graves' hyperthyroidism and ophthalmopathy. Amplification targeted TCR beta CDR3 regions from RNA transcripts. Primed by the HTBI set, a first-round RT-PCR was run on the TCR CDR3. TCRdb reprocessed the multiplex PCR reads with MiXCR, giving one entry per CDR3 protein. The profile shows some 270,000 distinct CDR3 sequences, approximately 13% of them singletons. Sequencing input: blood. The receptors shown here come from a woman between 40 and 55 years old with Graves' hyperthyroidism.

Comment on this clonotype: A junction boundary mismatches the germline segment, possibly from a read error. V is TRBV11-3 and J is TRBJ2-1, with a tentative D call TRBD1 (6 bases). This CDR3 region has 14 residues. CDR1 is SGHNT and CDR2 is YENEEA in the germline V gene. CDR3 DNA sequence: TGTGTCAGCAGCTTAGGGGGAGCCAACAATGAGCAGTTCTTC. Amino acid sequence: CVSSLGGANNEQFF.

This clonotype has at least ten counts. The V gene is TRBV28, the J gene TRBJ1-3; perhaps TRBD1 as D (6 bases). The CDR3 extends over 14 amino acids. V was pared by 7 bases and J by 3 bases, with 13 bases between. Germline values: CDR1 MDHEN, CDR2 SYDVKM. Here the CDR3 reads CASTLGHFGNTIYF. CDR3 sequence (DNA): TGTGCCAGCACCCTGGGACACTTTGGAAACACCATATATTTT.

This clonotype was recorded many times. This sequence joins TRBV28 and TRBJ1-1, with D perhaps TRBD1 (6 bases). Germline V gene lookup returns CDR1 MDHEN and CDR2 SYDVKM. V lost 4 bases to trimming and J lost 10 bases, with 25 bases between them. This CDR3 contains 16 residues. CDR3 in amino acids: CASSSTTMTGLEVAFF. CDR3 bases: TGTGCCAGCAGTTCCACGACAATGACAGGCCTCGAAGTAGCTTTCTTT.

This clonotype was recorded many times. This sequence joins TRBV2 and TRBJ1-3; D is unresolved. CDR1 SNHLY and CDR2 FYNNEI come from the germline V gene. This CDR3 comprises 14 residues. Trimming removed 3 bases from V and 0 bases from J, with 6 bases in between. The CDR3 nucleotides are TGTGCCAGCAGTGAGGGCTTCTCTGGAAACACCATATATTTT. As protein: CASSEGFSGNTIYF.

The table lists this clonotype with many counts. The rearrangement uses TRBV7-9 and TRBJ2-7, with TRBD1 matching over 7 bases. The CDR3 has 13 amino acids. V shed 5 bases and J 3 bases; nucleotides not matched to a gene: 4. Looked up from germline, CDR1 is SEHNR and CDR2 is FQNEAQ (reference sequence). In DNA form, the CDR3 reads TGTGCCAGCAGCCGGGACAGTTTCTACGAGCAGTACTTC. Protein sequence: CASSRDSFYEQYF.

This clonotype was seen at least ten times. The V and J genes are TRBV28 and TRBJ2-7; TRBD1 aligns across 7 bases. Trimming took 7 bases from V and 2 from J; bases not matched to a gene: 5. The CDR3 has 13 residues. Germline V gene data show CDR1 as MDHEN and CDR2 as SYDVKM. CDR3 sequence: CASTRQGPYEQYF. As DNA, the CDR3 is TGTGCCAGCACCAGACAGGGCCCCTACGAGCAGTACTTC.

As regards this clonotype: The junction differs from germline at one of its ends, possibly a read error. The rearrangement uses TRBV6-2 or TRBV6-3 and TRBJ1-2; D not resolved. The CDR3 loop spans 15 amino acids. From germline, CDR1 is MNHEY and CDR2 SVGEGT. CDR3 coding DNA: TGTGCCCGCAGGTCTAGGGCTCCAGCTAACTATGGCTACACCTTC. It is translated as CARRSRAPANYGYTF.

There are many counts of this clonotype. The J gene is TRBJ2-3, the V gene TRBV3-1, with TRBD2 as a possible D gene (6 bases). Trimming took off 3 bases at V and 5 bases at J, with 12 bases between the two ends. The CDR3 extends over 14 amino acids. The germline V gene has CDR1 LGHDT and CDR2 YNNKEL (reference sequence). The CDR3 coding sequence is TGTGCCAGCAGCCATACGGGAGAGTTAGATACGCAGTATTTT. It is translated as CASSHTGELDTQYF.

This clonotype appeared a few times. This rearrangement joins TRBV5-4 to TRBJ1-2; a weak D match, TRBD1 (6 bases). V gave up 4 bases and J gave up 2 bases, with 18 bases separating them. Germline-derived CDR1 and CDR2 are SGHNT and YYREEE (reference sequence). The CDR3 is 16 amino acids. Here the CDR3 reads CASSPQVTGENYGYTF. Here the CDR3 DNA reads TGTGCCAGCAGCCCTCAGGTGACAGGTGAAAACTATGGCTACACCTTC.

This chain links TRBV5-1 with TRBJ1-4, with TRBD1 matching 9 bases. V gave up 3 bases and J gave up 3 bases; unmatched junction bases: 9. The germline V gene has CDR1 SGHRS and CDR2 YFSETQ. The CDR3 runs to 17 residues. The CDR3 bases are TGCGCCAGCAGCTCGAGACAGGGGGGCGATGCTAATGAAAAACTGTTTTTT. Amino acids: CASSSRQGGDANEKLFF.

This clonotype showed up many times. This rearrangement joins TRBV6-1 to TRBJ1-2; D not resolved. The V end was cut by 5 bases, the J end by 6 bases, with 10 bases between. The germline gives CDR1 MNHNS, CDR2 SASEGT. This CDR3 has 12 amino acids. DNA of the CDR3: TGTGCCAGCAGTCCGGACCGAGATGGCTACACCTTC. Translated, it gives CASSPDRDGYTF.

The V call is TRBV5-6, the J call TRBJ2-5; D uncertain. V dropped 1 base and J dropped 1 base, with 11 bases sitting between them. The CDR3 length is 15 residues. CDR1 and CDR2 (germline): SGHDT, YYEEEE. The DNA of the CDR3 is TGTGCCAGCAGCTTGTCAATAGGCGGCCAAGAGACCCAGTACTTC. Its translation is CASSLSIGGQETQYF.

The CDR3 loop reads CASREDRAYTEAFF. The CDR3 DNA follows: TGTGCCAGCAGGGAGGACAGGGCTTACACTGAAGCTTTCTTT. The V call is TRBV2, the J call TRBJ1-1; TRBD1 matches at 8 bases. CDR1 and CDR2 (germline): SNHLY, FYNNEI. The CDR3 runs to 14 residues. V lost 6 bases, J lost 3 bases, and 6 bases stayed unmatched.

This clonotype was seen ten or more times. V gene TRBV7-2 combines with J gene TRBJ2-7; 11 positions match TRBD1. J was trimmed by 4 bases and V by 1 base; bases with no gene match: 3. CDR3 length: 15 amino acids. CDR1 SGHTA and CDR2 FQGNSA come from the germline V gene. The CDR3 bases are TGTGCCAGCAGCTTAGTAGGACAGGGGGCATACGAGCAGTACTTC. Its translation is CASSLVGQGAYEQYF.

This clonotype has ten or more counts. V and J are TRBV29-1 and TRBJ2-1, with 8 bases matching TRBD2. V was clipped by 5 bases and J by 4 bases; unmatched bases: 4. The CDR3 runs to 13 residues. Germline V gene sequence: CDR1 SQVTM, CDR2 ANQGSEA. This chain's CDR3 is CSVTLAGYNEQFF. The CDR3 DNA reads as TGCAGCGTTACCCTAGCGGGTTACAATGAGCAGTTCTTC.

In this sample, this clonotype turned up many times. The chain recombines TRBV28 with TRBJ1-1, with D perhaps TRBD1 (5 bases). The germline V gene has CDR1 MDHEN and CDR2 SYDVKM. The CDR3 sequence is 13 residues long. The V gene lost 4 bases and the J gene lost 5 bases, with 11 bases spanning the gap. CDR3 sequence: CASSWGTGTEAFF. DNA for the CDR3: TGTGCCAGCAGTTGGGGGACTGGGACTGAAGCTTTCTTT.

The rearrangement joins TRBV6-1 to TRBJ2-2, with D uncertain. Germline V gene data show CDR1 as MNHNS and CDR2 as SASEGT. The CDR3 extends over 13 amino acids. Trimming cost V 5 bases and J 7 bases, with 11 bases left between them. CDR3 bases: TGTGCCAGCAGTATATCTACGGTCGGGGAGCTGTTTTTT. Translation gives CASSISTVGELFF.

Ten or more counts support this clonotype. The rearrangement links TRBV7-9 to TRBJ1-5; 9 positions agree with TRBD1. V was clipped by 5 bases and J by 6 bases; unmatched bases: 11. CDR1 is SEHNR, CDR2 FQNEAQ, per germline (reference sequence). The CDR3 consists of 16 residues. Here the CDR3 DNA reads TGTGCCAGCAGCCCCCCGGGACAGGGTTTGGGTCAGCCCCAGCATTTT. Amino acid sequence: CASSPPGQGLGQPQHF. Full variable domain (outside the CDR3, taken from reference TRBV7-9 and TRBJ1-5): DTGVSQNPRHKITKRGQNVTFRCDPISEHNRLYWYRQTLGQGPEFLTYFQNEAQLEKSRLLSDRFSAERPKGSFSTLEIQRTEQGDSAMYLCASSPPGQGLGQPQHFGDGTRLSIL.

This clonotype was counted ten times or more. The V call is TRBV11-2, the J call TRBJ2-4; possibly TRBD2 for D (6 bases). Between the trimmed V and J ends, which lost 2 bases and 3 bases, there was a span of 11 bases. CDR1 and CDR2 from the germline V gene are SGHAT and FQNNGV. This CDR3 has 15 amino acids. CDR3 sequence reads: CASSLSGQDKNIQYF. DNA for the CDR3: TGTGCCAGCAGCTTAAGCGGGCAAGACAAAAACATTCAGTACTTC.

This clonotype has a count of ten or more. The junction departs from the called germline gene at one end, perhaps through a read error. CDR3 DNA sequence: TGTGCCACCAGTGACAAACCGCCTAAGACTAGCTCCCACAATGAGCAGTTCTTC. Its translation is CATSDKPPKTSSHNEQFF. The chain employs TRBV24-1 and TRBJ2-1; 7 nucleotides align to TRBD2. This CDR3 contains 18 residues. The germline gives CDR1 KGHDR, CDR2 SFDVKD.

The CDR3 DNA sequence: TGTGCCACCTCTGAGGGGTACCTCCGCTCTGGGGCCAACGTCCTGACTTTC. Its protein is CATSEGYLRSGANVLTF. The J gene is TRBJ2-6, the V gene TRBV24-1, with D perhaps matching TRBD1 or TRBD2 (5 bases each). Germline assignment: CDR1 KGHDR and CDR2 SFDVKD. The length of the CDR3 is 17 residues. The ends were cut back, 9 bases at V and 0 bases at J, with 17 bases in the middle.

In its sample, this clonotype was seen a few times. The DNA for the CDR3 is TGTGCCAGCGCCAGAGGGGGTTTGAATTCACCCCTCCACTTT. Its translation: CASARGGLNSPLHF. The chain joins TRBV6-2 or TRBV6-3 to TRBJ1-6, with D possibly matching TRBD1 (6 bases). The germline V gene has CDR1 MNHEY and CDR2 SVGEGT. The CDR3 has 14 residues. V was clipped by 8 bases and J by 7 bases, with 15 bases between them.

The sample holds many counts of this clonotype. The chain combines TRBV12-3 or TRBV12-4 with TRBJ2-2; 8 bases fit TRBD1. The CDR3 has 14 amino acids. The V gene end was trimmed by 4 bases and the J gene end by 5 bases; junction bases not matched to a gene: 3. The CDR3 DNA follows: TGTGCCAGCAGTTACGGACAGGGAACCGGGGAGCTGTTTTTT. It specifies CASSYGQGTGELFF.

This rearrangement joins TRBV7-3 to TRBJ1-2; 8 nucleotides agree with TRBD1. CDR1 SGHTA and CDR2 FQGTGA come from the germline V gene. V lost 3 bases, J lost 5 bases, and 5 bases stayed unmatched. CDR3 length equals 14 residues. CDR3 DNA sequence: TGTGCCAGCAGCTTCGGGACAGGCATTTATGGCTACACCTTC. Encoded protein: CASSFGTGIYGYTF.

In its sample, this clonotype was seen many times. The chain combines TRBV30 with TRBJ1-5; no clear D gene. The CDR3 extends over 13 amino acids. Trimming left V 1 base short and J 3 bases short, with 7 bases between. Germline CDR1 is GTSNPN and CDR2 is SVGIG (reference sequence). The CDR3 bases are TGTGCCTGGAGTGGGTCATACAATCAGCCCCAGCATTTT. Translating gives CAWSGSYNQPQHF. The full variable domain, its missing parts supplied by reference TRBV30 and TRBJ1-5, is SQTIHQWPATLVQPVGSPLSLECTVEGTSNPNLYWYRQAAGRGLQLLFYSVGIGQISSEVPQNLSASRPQDRQFILSSKKLLLSDSGFYLCAWSGSYNQPQHFGDGTRLSIL.

This clonotype was detected ten times or more. The CDR3 coding sequence is TGTGCCATCCTAAAGGGCGGGGGACAGCCGAACACTGAAGCTTTCTTT. Translating gives CAILKGGGQPNTEAFF. The chain links TRBV28 to TRBJ1-1; TRBD1 matches at 7 bases. Germline assignment: CDR1 MDHEN and CDR2 SYDVKM. CDR3 length: 16 amino acids. V dropped 10 bases and J dropped 1; count of bases not matched to a gene: 15.